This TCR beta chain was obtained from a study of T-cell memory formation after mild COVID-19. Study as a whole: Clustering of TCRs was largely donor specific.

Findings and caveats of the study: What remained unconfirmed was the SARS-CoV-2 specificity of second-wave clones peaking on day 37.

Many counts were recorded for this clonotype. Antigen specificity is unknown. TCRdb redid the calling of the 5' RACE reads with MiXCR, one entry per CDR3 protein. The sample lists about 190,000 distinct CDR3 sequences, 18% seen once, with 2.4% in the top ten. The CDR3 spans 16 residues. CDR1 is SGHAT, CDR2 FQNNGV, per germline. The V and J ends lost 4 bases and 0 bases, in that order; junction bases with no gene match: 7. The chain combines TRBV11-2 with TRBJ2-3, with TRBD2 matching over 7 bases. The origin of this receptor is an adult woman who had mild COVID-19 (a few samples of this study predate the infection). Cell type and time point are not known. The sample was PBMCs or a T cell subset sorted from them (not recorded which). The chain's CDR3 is CASSSGAGVSTDTQYF. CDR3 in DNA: TGTGCCAGCAGCTCCGGGGCGGGAGTGAGCACAGATACGCAGTATTTT.